The 14 T cell receptor beta chains in this list originate from one sample, sequenced in a study of cytomegalovirus exposure and HLA in healthy donors. In the PCR, 60 Vbeta and 13 Jbeta primers were used. Sequencing was performed with immunoSEQ multiplex PCR; in TCRdb, only in-frame clones are kept and a portion is missing. This sample yields about 43,000 clones, of which over 55% are seen a single time; about 8.5% belongs to the top ten. Sequencing was performed on PBMCs. These receptors were collected from a human donor in good health.

CDR3 nucleotides: TGTGCCAGCAGCTTACACAGGTTGGGACTCTACGAGCAGTACTTC. It translates to CASSLHRLGLYEQYF. V and J are TRBV7-2 and TRBJ2-7; a possible D gene is TRBD2 (6 bases). V shed 2 bases and J shed 3 bases, with 14 bases lying between them. The CDR3 is 15 residues long. From germline, CDR1 is SGHTA and CDR2 FQGNSA.

The J gene is TRBJ1-2, the V gene TRBV10-3; D is perhaps TRBD1 (6 bases). V was shortened by 7 bases and J by 5 bases, with 14 bases between the two germline ends. From germline, CDR1 is ENHRY and CDR2 SYGVKD. The CDR3 is made up of 13 amino acids. In nucleotides, the CDR3 is TGTGCCATCAAAGGTATGACAGGATATGGCTACACCTTC. Encoded protein: CAIKGMTGYGYTF.

J is TRBJ1-4 and V is TRBV30, with TRBD1 as a possible D gene (6 bases). The CDR3 has 15 amino acids. Trimming took 3 bases from V and 8 from J, leaving 19 bases between them. CDR1 is GTSNPN and CDR2 is SVGIG in the germline V gene (reference sequence). The CDR3 bases are TGTGCCTGGAGGATACAGGGAACTGGGCAGGAAAAACTGTTTTTT. Encoded protein: CAWRIQGTGQEKLFF.

The rearrangement uses TRBV2 and TRBJ2-7, with D maybe TRBD1 (6 bases). The CDR3 runs to 13 residues. The ends were cut back, 6 bases at V and 6 bases at J, with 15 bases in the middle. Germline-derived CDR1 and CDR2 are SNHLY and FYNNEI. For the CDR3, the DNA is TGTGCCAGCAGGAGGGGGATCGTTGGCGAGCAGTACTTC. This translates into CASRRGIVGEQYF.

The chain carries TRBV27 and TRBJ1-5, with no clear D. CDR1 and CDR2 (germline): MNHEY, SMNVEV (reference sequence). Between the trimmed V and J ends, which lost 6 bases and 4 bases, there was a span of 10 bases. The CDR3 length is 13 residues. The CDR3 loop reads CASSPSRNQPQHF. The CDR3 coding sequence is TGTGCCAGCAGCCCCTCGAGAAATCAGCCCCAGCATTTT.

The chain links TRBV4-1 to TRBJ1-5, with 11 bases matching TRBD1. There are 16 residues in the CDR3. The trim removed 1 base at V and 6 bases at J, leaving 5 bases unmatched. The germline CDR1 and CDR2 sequences are MGHRA and YSYEKL. The CDR3, as DNA: TGCGCCAGCAGCCAAGGGGACAGGGGGGGTAGTCAGCCCCAGCATTTT. Its protein is CASSQGDRGGSQPQHF.

This clone was seen only a few times. The chain has TRBV2 and TRBJ2-3; D might be TRBD2 (5 bases). V dropped 4 bases and J dropped 2 bases, with 13 bases sitting between them. Germline CDR1 and CDR2: SNHLY and FYNNEI. The CDR3 has 15 amino acids. The CDR3: CASSVSGAYTDTQYF. CDR3 sequence (DNA): TGTGCCAGCAGTGTGAGCGGTGCCTACACAGATACGCAGTATTTT.

In its sample, this clone was seen once. The V gene is TRBV5-1, the J gene TRBJ1-1; D not resolved. Germline V lookup: CDR1 SGHRS, CDR2 YFSETQ. The CDR3 loop spans 13 amino acids. Trimming shortened V by 6 bases and J by 1 base, and 10 bases separated the two germline ends. CDR3 loop: CASKEVGNTEAFF. The DNA for the CDR3 is TGCGCCAGCAAGGAGGTGGGGAACACTGAAGCTTTCTTT. Drawing the rest from reference TRBV5-1 and TRBJ1-1, the complete variable domain is KAGVTQTPRYLIKTRGQQVTLSCSPISGHRSVSWYQQTPGQGLQFLFEYFSETQRNKGNFPGRFSGRQFSNSRSEMNVSTLELGDSALYLCASKEVGNTEAFFGQGTRLTVV.

The chain has TRBV5-1 and TRBJ2-3, with 7 bases that match TRBD1. This CDR3 region has 14 residues. With 0 bases clipped from V and 6 bases from J, the junction kept 4 bases outside the gene matches. Germline V gene lookup returns CDR1 SGHRS and CDR2 YFSETQ. The chain's CDR3 is CASSLGQGVDTQYF. Here the CDR3 DNA reads TGCGCCAGCAGCTTGGGACAGGGTGTCGATACGCAGTATTTT.

The chain links TRBV5-4 to TRBJ1-6, with D tentatively TRBD1 (5 bases). Germline lookup yields CDR1 SGHNT and CDR2 YYREEE (reference sequence). V lost 4 bases to trimming and J lost 5 bases, with 10 bases between them. The CDR3 is 14 residues long. The CDR3 nucleotides read TGTGCCAGCAGCCTCGGAGGGGATAATTCACCCCTCCACTTT. It is translated as CASSLGGDNSPLHF.

V usage is TRBV28 and J usage is TRBJ2-2; TRBD2 aligns across 8 bases. CDR1 and CDR2 from the germline V gene are MDHEN and SYDVKM. V trimming: 5 bases; J trimming: 2 bases; junction bases outside the gene matches: 4. This CDR3 comprises 15 residues. This CDR3 is CASSVRGANTGELFF. The CDR3, as DNA: TGTGCCAGCAGTGTGCGGGGGGCCAACACCGGGGAGCTGTTTTTT.

The chain couples TRBV7-9 to TRBJ1-6; 8 bases match TRBD1. The CDR3 has 15 residues. The ends lost 5 bases at V and 5 bases at J; junction bases unmatched: 5. In germline, CDR1 is SEHNR, CDR2 FQNEAQ (reference sequence). This chain's CDR3 is CASSARQGNNSPLHF. The DNA for the CDR3 is TGTGCCAGCAGCGCCAGACAGGGGAATAATTCACCCCTCCACTTT. The variable domain in full, completed from reference TRBV7-9 and TRBJ1-6, reads DTGVSQNPRHKITKRGQNVTFRCDPISEHNRLYWYRQTLGQGPEFLTYFQNEAQLEKSRLLSDRFSAERPKGSFSTLEIQRTEQGDSAMYLCASSARQGNNSPLHFGNGTRLTVT.

The chain couples TRBV7-6 to TRBJ2-7; D possibly corresponds to TRBD1 (6 bases). The CDR3 runs to 11 residues. V was clipped by 7 bases and J by 4 bases, with 8 bases between them. The germline gives CDR1 SGHVS, CDR2 FNYEAQ. The CDR3 sequence is CASTRGYEQYF. The CDR3 nucleotides read TGTGCCAGCACGAGGGGGTACGAGCAGTACTTC.

The J gene is TRBJ1-2, the V gene TRBV5-6, with 7 bases aligning to TRBD1. The germline V gene has CDR1 SGHDT and CDR2 YYEEEE. Losses at the gene ends were 7 bases for V and 4 bases for J; bases not matched to a gene: 10. This CDR3 has 14 amino acids. The CDR3 spells CASETTGYGYGYTF. CDR3 coding DNA: TGTGCCAGCGAAACGACAGGGTACGGCTATGGCTACACCTTC.